A selection of T cell receptor beta chains follows, all from one sample in a study of CXCR3-negative and CXCR3-positive naive CD8 T cells. TCRdb reprocessed the 5' RACE reads, keeping one entry per CDR3 protein, no DNA. The sample has about 84,000 distinct CDR3 sequences. The sample consisted of naive CXCR3+ CD8+ T cells from blood. These receptors all come from a human donor in good health. Some clones in this sample may be carry-over from other donors' samples. Each CDR3 is given with its conserved first and last residue. Each record gives: CDR3 length, V gene, J gene, CDR3 protein.

CDR3 length: 12
V gene: TRBV9
J gene: TRBJ2-5
CDR3 protein: CASSASDLPQYF

CDR3 length: 15
V gene: TRBV4-1
J gene: TRBJ1-2
CDR3 protein: CASSHQPGLDYGYTF

CDR3 length: 20
V gene: TRBV29-1
J gene: TRBJ2-3
CDR3 protein: CSVEVLGQGSGLAVSDTQYF

CDR3 length: 14
V gene: TRBV20-1
J gene: TRBJ2-5
CDR3 protein: CSARLAERKETQYF

CDR3 length: 15
V gene: TRBV12-3/TRBV12-4
J gene: TRBJ1-6
CDR3 protein: CASSTDRDGYSPLHF

CDR3 length: 15
V gene: TRBV5-1
J gene: TRBJ2-2
CDR3 protein: CASSFEDNLTGELFF

CDR3 length: 14
V gene: TRBV28
J gene: TRBJ2-7
CDR3 protein: CASANPGGSYEQYF

CDR3 length: 16
V gene: TRBV7-9
J gene: TRBJ2-3
CDR3 protein: CASSSAAGALTDTQYF

CDR3 length: 14
V gene: TRBV5-5
J gene: TRBJ1-2
CDR3 protein: CASSLEWGNYGYTF

CDR3 length: 14
V gene: TRBV13
J gene: TRBJ2-7
CDR3 protein: CASSSRDSPDEQYF

CDR3 length: 16
V gene: TRBV7-8
J gene: TRBJ2-5
CDR3 protein: CASSLVAGVGQETQYF

CDR3 length: 16
V gene: TRBV27
J gene: TRBJ2-1
CDR3 protein: CASSLSPASGGTREFF

CDR3 length: 17
V gene: TRBV2
J gene: TRBJ2-6
CDR3 protein: CASSEGYQSSGANVLTF

CDR3 length: 14
V gene: TRBV7-3
J gene: TRBJ2-7
CDR3 protein: CASSLFGGSYEQYF

CDR3 length: 14
V gene: TRBV10-1
J gene: TRBJ1-1
CDR3 protein: CASSGGQGGTEAFF

CDR3 length: 14
V gene: TRBV5-1
J gene: TRBJ2-7
CDR3 protein: CASSSGQERSEQYF

CDR3 length: 19
V gene: TRBV5-5
J gene: TRBJ2-5
CDR3 protein: CASSSLGHWGRGGGETQYF

CDR3 length: 13
V gene: TRBV10-2
J gene: TRBJ1-1
CDR3 protein: CASRLGSNTEAFF

CDR3 length: 13
V gene: TRBV27
J gene: TRBJ1-5
CDR3 protein: CASSFYGNQPQHF

CDR3 length: 18
V gene: TRBV11-2
J gene: TRBJ2-1
CDR3 protein: CASSRTTELRTSHNEQFF

CDR3 length: 13
V gene: TRBV5-1
J gene: TRBJ2-1
CDR3 protein: CASSLAAGNEQFF

CDR3 length: 17
V gene: TRBV29-1
J gene: TRBJ2-7
CDR3 protein: CSVDGTSGSASSYEQYF

CDR3 length: 14
V gene: TRBV28
J gene: TRBJ2-1
CDR3 protein: CASSFGTAYNEQFF

CDR3 length: 14
V gene: TRBV4-1
J gene: TRBJ2-1
CDR3 protein: CASSQQQGQGEQFF

CDR3 length: 13
V gene: TRBV5-5
J gene: TRBJ2-7
CDR3 protein: CASSMGPSFEQYF

CDR3 length: 15
V gene: TRBV5-1
J gene: TRBJ1-2
CDR3 protein: CASSLADNSNYGYTF

CDR3 length: 19
V gene: TRBV7-2
J gene: TRBJ1-5
CDR3 protein: CASSFNLGILSGGGQPQHF

CDR3 length: 13
V gene: TRBV6-6
J gene: TRBJ1-2
CDR3 protein: CASNSDSSYGYTF

CDR3 length: 15
V gene: TRBV28
J gene: TRBJ2-1
CDR3 protein: CASSPWDRVYNEQFF

CDR3 length: 12
V gene: TRBV6-6
J gene: TRBJ2-7
CDR3 protein: CASNQGNHEQYF

CDR3 length: 15
V gene: TRBV28
J gene: TRBJ1-5
CDR3 protein: CASSLFYTSNQPQHF

CDR3 length: 15
V gene: TRBV25-1
J gene: TRBJ1-1
CDR3 protein: CASSARDQTNTEAFF

CDR3 length: 11
V gene: TRBV29-1
J gene: TRBJ2-1
CDR3 protein: CSVSDYNEQFF

CDR3 length: 11
V gene: TRBV12-3/TRBV12-4
J gene: TRBJ1-2
CDR3 protein: CGSSQTGTYTF

CDR3 length: 14
V gene: TRBV6-5
J gene: TRBJ2-5
CDR3 protein: CASSFRGEAETQYF

CDR3 length: 20
V gene: TRBV15
J gene: TRBJ2-1
CDR3 protein: CATSDRTGDSLYSSYNEQFF

CDR3 length: 12
V gene: TRBV28
J gene: TRBJ2-3
CDR3 protein: CASNQWVDTQYF

CDR3 length: 18
V gene: TRBV28
J gene: TRBJ2-5
CDR3 protein: CASSPDYRTGAKEETQYF

CDR3 length: 15
V gene: TRBV28
J gene: TRBJ2-7
CDR3 protein: CASSLIIAGAYEQYF

CDR3 length: 17
V gene: TRBV28
J gene: TRBJ1-5
CDR3 protein: CASSFTSRTLEDQPQHF

CDR3 length: 16
V gene: TRBV14
J gene: TRBJ2-1
CDR3 protein: CASSQDELAGYFEQFF